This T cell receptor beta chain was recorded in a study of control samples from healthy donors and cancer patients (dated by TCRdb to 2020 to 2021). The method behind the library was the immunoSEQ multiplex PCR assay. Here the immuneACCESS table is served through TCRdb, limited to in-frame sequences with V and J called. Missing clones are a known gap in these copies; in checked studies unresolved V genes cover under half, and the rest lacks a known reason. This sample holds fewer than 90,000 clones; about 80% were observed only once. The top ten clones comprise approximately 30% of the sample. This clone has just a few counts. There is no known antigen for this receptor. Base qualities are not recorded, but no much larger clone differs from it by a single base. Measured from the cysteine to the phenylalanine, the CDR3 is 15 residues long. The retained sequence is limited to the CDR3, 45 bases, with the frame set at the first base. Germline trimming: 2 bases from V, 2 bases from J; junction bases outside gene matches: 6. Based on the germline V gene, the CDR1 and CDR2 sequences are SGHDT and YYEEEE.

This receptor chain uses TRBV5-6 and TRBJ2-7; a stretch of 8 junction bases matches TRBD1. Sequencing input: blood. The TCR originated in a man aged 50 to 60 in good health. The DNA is TGTGCCAGCAGCTTTATCCCGACAGGGGCCTACGAGCAGTACTTC. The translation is CASSFIPTGAYEQYF.